Listed below are T cell receptor beta chains from one sample, sequenced in a study of monozygotic twins with cystic fibrosis. TCRdb's copy holds only in-frame clones and misses some; the assay was immunoSEQ multiplex PCR. The table has under 30,000 clones, around 96% seen once. The sequencing input was blood. The receptors stem from a girl between 2 and 10 years old with cystic fibrosis. CDR3s include the opening cysteine and the closing phenylalanine or tryptophan. Each record gives: J gene, V gene, D gene, clone size, CDR3 DNA, CDR3 protein. D genes are given only for firm matches. Clone size is not always given. Where it is, it says once, few, many or a class for expanded clones.

j_gene: TRBJ2-3
v_gene: TRBV27
d_gene: TRBD2
abundance: NA
CDR3nt: TGTGCCAGCAGTCCCGGACTAGCGGGACGCGCAGATACGCAGTATTTT
CDR3aa: CASSPGLAGRADTQYF

j_gene: TRBJ2-1
v_gene: TRBV30
d_gene: TRBD2
abundance: NA
CDR3nt: TGTGCCTGGAGAGGGAGAGCGGGAAACAAGGACAATGAGCAGTTCTTC
CDR3aa: CAWRGRAGNKDNEQFF

j_gene: TRBJ2-2
v_gene: TRBV2
d_gene: NA
abundance: NA
CDR3nt: TGTGCCAGCACCCGGATGGGAAAAAGTTCCGGGGAGCTGTTTTTT
CDR3aa: CASTRMGKSSGELFF

j_gene: TRBJ2-1
v_gene: TRBV10-3
d_gene: NA
abundance: once
CDR3nt: TGTGCCATCAGCCCGGTGTCGTGGGATGGAAATGAGCAGTTCTTC
CDR3aa: CAISPVSWDGNEQFF

j_gene: TRBJ2-7
v_gene: TRBV7-8
d_gene: TRBD2
abundance: NA
CDR3nt: TGTGCCAGCAGCTCTTGGACTAGCGGATCCTACGAGCAGTACTTC
CDR3aa: CASSSWTSGSYEQYF

j_gene: TRBJ2-7
v_gene: TRBV19
d_gene: TRBD2
abundance: NA
CDR3nt: TGTGCCAGTAGTACCTTGGGGACTAGCGGCTCCTACGAGCAGTACTTC
CDR3aa: CASSTLGTSGSYEQYF

j_gene: TRBJ2-2
v_gene: TRBV5-1
d_gene: TRBD2
abundance: NA
CDR3nt: TGCGCCAGCAGCTTGGGACTAGCGGGAAGGGCGAGCGGGGAGCTGTTTTTT
CDR3aa: CASSLGLAGRASGELFF

j_gene: TRBJ2-5
v_gene: TRBV11-2
d_gene: NA
abundance: NA
CDR3nt: TGTGCCAGCAGCTTCAAGACTAGACAGGAGACCCAGTACTTC
CDR3aa: CASSFKTRQETQYF

j_gene: TRBJ1-1
v_gene: TRBV7-9
d_gene: NA
abundance: NA
CDR3nt: TGTGCCAGCAGCTTAGATGAAGCTTTCTTT
CDR3aa: CASSLDEAFF

j_gene: TRBJ2-3
v_gene: TRBV5-4
d_gene: NA
abundance: NA
CDR3nt: TGTGCCAGCAGCTTGCCTAGCGCTAGCACAGATACGCAGTATTTT
CDR3aa: CASSLPSASTDTQYF

j_gene: TRBJ2-6
v_gene: TRBV2
d_gene: NA
abundance: NA
CDR3nt: TGTGCCAGCAGTGAAACAGTGTCTGGGGCCAACGTCCTGACTTTC
CDR3aa: CASSETVSGANVLTF

j_gene: TRBJ2-7
v_gene: TRBV10-2
d_gene: TRBD1
abundance: NA
CDR3nt: TGCGCCAGCATTCAGGCAGGGGGTTACGAGCAGTACTTC
CDR3aa: CASIQAGGYEQYF

j_gene: TRBJ2-5
v_gene: TRBV6-6
d_gene: NA
abundance: NA
CDR3nt: TGTGCCAGCAGTTACGGGCAGGGCACCCTCGGGGAGACCCAGTACTTC
CDR3aa: CASSYGQGTLGETQYF

j_gene: TRBJ2-7
v_gene: TRBV11-2
d_gene: NA
abundance: NA
CDR3nt: TGTGCCAGCAGCGCCAACTACGAGCAGTACTTC
CDR3aa: CASSANYEQYF

j_gene: TRBJ2-5
v_gene: TRBV18
d_gene: NA
abundance: NA
CDR3nt: TGTGCCAGCTCACCAGAGGTTCAAGAGACCCAGTACTTC
CDR3aa: CASSPEVQETQYF

j_gene: TRBJ2-3
v_gene: TRBV6-1
d_gene: TRBD1
abundance: NA
CDR3nt: TGTGCCAGCCGTAAAATAGGGGGCGCGTCAGATACGCAGTATTTT
CDR3aa: CASRKIGGASDTQYF

j_gene: TRBJ2-5
v_gene: TRBV30
d_gene: TRBD1
abundance: NA
CDR3nt: TGTGCCTGGAGTCTGGTAGGGGGCGAGACCCAGTACTTC
CDR3aa: CAWSLVGGETQYF

j_gene: TRBJ2-3
v_gene: TRBV4-3
d_gene: NA
abundance: NA
CDR3nt: TGCGCCAGCAGCCAAGCTGGCCAAAAAGCAGATACGCAGTATTTT
CDR3aa: CASSQAGQKADTQYF

j_gene: TRBJ2-1
v_gene: TRBV19
d_gene: NA
abundance: NA
CDR3nt: TGTGCCAGTAGTTTAATACAGGGTTACAATGAGCAGTTCTTC
CDR3aa: CASSLIQGYNEQFF

j_gene: TRBJ2-2
v_gene: TRBV29-1
d_gene: NA
abundance: NA
CDR3nt: TGCAGCGCCCGGGGTGGGCCTCATATAAACACCGGGGAGCTGTTTTTT
CDR3aa: CSARGGPHINTGELFF

j_gene: TRBJ2-1
v_gene: TRBV20-1
d_gene: NA
abundance: NA
CDR3nt: TGCAGTGACGAGGACCGCCTGTTCTTC
CDR3aa: CSDEDRLFF

j_gene: TRBJ2-5
v_gene: TRBV6-1
d_gene: NA
abundance: NA
CDR3nt: TGTGCCAGCAGGTCGACGGGGCAGGAGACCCAGTACTTC
CDR3aa: CASRSTGQETQYF

j_gene: TRBJ2-1
v_gene: TRBV5-1
d_gene: TRBD1
abundance: NA
CDR3nt: TGCGCCAGCAGCTTAGGGGACAGGGGCCACAATGAGCAGTTCTTC
CDR3aa: CASSLGDRGHNEQFF

j_gene: TRBJ2-7
v_gene: TRBV6-6
d_gene: NA
abundance: NA
CDR3nt: TGTGCCAGCAGTTACTCCAGGAGCTCCTACGAGCAGTACTTC
CDR3aa: CASSYSRSSYEQYF

j_gene: TRBJ2-2
v_gene: TRBV14
d_gene: NA
abundance: NA
CDR3nt: TGTGCCAGCAGCCAAGGTTGGCTAGTCCGCACCGGGGAGCTGTTTTTT
CDR3aa: CASSQGWLVRTGELFF

j_gene: TRBJ1-4
v_gene: TRBV6-1
d_gene: NA
abundance: NA
CDR3nt: TGTGCCAGCTCCCTGAGACCGGATGAAAAACTGTTTTTT
CDR3aa: CASSLRPDEKLFF

j_gene: TRBJ2-1
v_gene: TRBV27
d_gene: NA
abundance: NA
CDR3nt: TGTGCCAGCGCTTCTATAGGTGGGCGGCGTAGCTCCTACAATGAGCAGTTCTTC
CDR3aa: CASASIGGRRSSYNEQFF

j_gene: TRBJ1-2
v_gene: TRBV29-1
d_gene: TRBD1
abundance: NA
CDR3nt: TGCAGCGTGATGGCCCCGGGACAGGGGGCAAGAGGGTATGGCTACACCTTC
CDR3aa: CSVMAPGQGARGYGYTF

j_gene: TRBJ2-5
v_gene: TRBV5-1
d_gene: NA
abundance: NA
CDR3nt: TGCGCCAGCAGCTTTAGGGAGACCCAGTACTTC
CDR3aa: CASSFRETQYF

j_gene: TRBJ2-6
v_gene: TRBV5-1
d_gene: NA
abundance: NA
CDR3nt: TGCGCCAGCAGCTTGGACGCAGGGGCTGGGGCCAACGTCCTGACTTTC
CDR3aa: CASSLDAGAGANVLTF

j_gene: TRBJ2-1
v_gene: TRBV9
d_gene: TRBD1
abundance: NA
CDR3nt: TGTGCCAGTCAATCCGGGACAGGGATTTACAATGAGCAGTTCTTC
CDR3aa: CASQSGTGIYNEQFF

j_gene: TRBJ2-3
v_gene: TRBV9
d_gene: NA
abundance: NA
CDR3nt: TGTGCCAGCAGCGGCAGGGTCGGCTCATCCGATACGCAGTATTTT
CDR3aa: CASSGRVGSSDTQYF

j_gene: TRBJ2-2
v_gene: TRBV27
d_gene: TRBD2
abundance: NA
CDR3nt: TGTGCCAGCAGTTCACTAGCGGGAGGACCCGGGGAGCTGTTTTTT
CDR3aa: CASSSLAGGPGELFF

j_gene: TRBJ1-2
v_gene: TRBV2
d_gene: NA
abundance: NA
CDR3nt: TGTGCCAGCAGTGAAGCGGCGTCTTTCAGGAACTATGGCTACACCTTC
CDR3aa: CASSEAASFRNYGYTF

j_gene: TRBJ1-1
v_gene: TRBV4-1
d_gene: NA
abundance: NA
CDR3nt: TGCGCCAGCAGCGCGCTATTCCCGACCGTCTTCTTT
CDR3aa: CASSALFPTVFF

j_gene: TRBJ2-3
v_gene: TRBV29-1
d_gene: TRBD1
abundance: NA
CDR3nt: TGCAGCGTGAACCGACAGGGGGGAAATACGCAGTATTTT
CDR3aa: CSVNRQGGNTQYF

j_gene: TRBJ1-3
v_gene: TRBV5-1
d_gene: NA
abundance: NA
CDR3nt: TGCGCCAGCAGCCTAACCACAGCGGGATCTGGAAACACCATATATTTT
CDR3aa: CASSLTTAGSGNTIYF

j_gene: TRBJ2-3
v_gene: TRBV28
d_gene: NA
abundance: NA
CDR3nt: TGTGCCAGCAGTTTGTTAACAGGGGGGGGCACGCAGTATTTT
CDR3aa: CASSLLTGGGTQYF

j_gene: TRBJ1-2
v_gene: TRBV7-8
d_gene: NA
abundance: NA
CDR3nt: TGTGCCAGCAGCCCTCGAACCATACTACGCTATGGCTACACCTTC
CDR3aa: CASSPRTILRYGYTF

j_gene: TRBJ2-6
v_gene: TRBV4-2
d_gene: NA
abundance: once
CDR3nt: TGTGCCAGCAGCCAAGATCGGCTTTCTGGGGCCAACGTCCTGACTTTC
CDR3aa: CASSQDRLSGANVLTF

j_gene: TRBJ2-5
v_gene: TRBV6-1
d_gene: TRBD1
abundance: NA
CDR3nt: TGTGCCAGCAGCGTGGACAGGGGTTCGGAGACCCAGTACTTC
CDR3aa: CASSVDRGSETQYF

j_gene: TRBJ1-4
v_gene: TRBV30
d_gene: NA
abundance: NA
CDR3nt: TGTGCCTGGAGTGGTCAGTATGAAAAACTGTTTTTT
CDR3aa: CAWSGQYEKLFF

j_gene: TRBJ1-2
v_gene: TRBV2
d_gene: NA
abundance: once
CDR3nt: TGTGCCAGCCGGGGCAGGGGTGACTATGGCTACACCTTC
CDR3aa: CASRGRGDYGYTF

j_gene: TRBJ2-7
v_gene: TRBV7-9
d_gene: NA
abundance: NA
CDR3nt: TGTGCCAGCAGCTTATACGGGGACTCCTACGAGCAGTACTTC
CDR3aa: CASSLYGDSYEQYF

j_gene: TRBJ2-5
v_gene: TRBV7-2
d_gene: NA
abundance: NA
CDR3nt: TGTGCCAGCAGCCTAGTCATTGGGAGAGGGCAAGAGACCCAGTACTTC
CDR3aa: CASSLVIGRGQETQYF

j_gene: TRBJ2-2
v_gene: TRBV18
d_gene: NA
abundance: NA
CDR3nt: TGTGCCAGCTCACCGAGAACAGAGTATCAGCCCGGGGAGCTGTTTTTT
CDR3aa: CASSPRTEYQPGELFF

j_gene: TRBJ1-1
v_gene: TRBV30
d_gene: NA
abundance: NA
CDR3nt: TGTGCCTGGAGTAACCCGCCAGGGCAGACTGAAGCTTTCTTT
CDR3aa: CAWSNPPGQTEAFF

j_gene: TRBJ2-3
v_gene: TRBV2
d_gene: NA
abundance: NA
CDR3nt: TGTGCCAGCAGTGTAGGTATGGCGGGACCGAGCACAGATACGCAGTATTTT
CDR3aa: CASSVGMAGPSTDTQYF

j_gene: TRBJ2-3
v_gene: TRBV13
d_gene: NA
abundance: NA
CDR3nt: TGTGCCAGCAGCATCCTAGCGATAGTCCCTACAGATACGCAGTATTTT
CDR3aa: CASSILAIVPTDTQYF

j_gene: TRBJ2-1
v_gene: TRBV27
d_gene: TRBD1
abundance: NA
CDR3nt: TGTGCCACCACAGGGGTCTACAATGAGCAGTTCTTC
CDR3aa: CATTGVYNEQFF

j_gene: TRBJ2-1
v_gene: TRBV28
d_gene: TRBD2
abundance: NA
CDR3nt: TGTGCCAGCAGTGAACAGCGGGACTACAATGAGCAGTTCTTC
CDR3aa: CASSEQRDYNEQFF

j_gene: TRBJ2-1
v_gene: TRBV2
d_gene: NA
abundance: NA
CDR3nt: TGTGCCAGCACTTCGACAAATTACAATGAGCAGTTCTTC
CDR3aa: CASTSTNYNEQFF

j_gene: TRBJ2-5
v_gene: TRBV4-2
d_gene: TRBD2
abundance: NA
CDR3nt: TGTGCCAGCAGCCCTATGCGGCGGGAGCTCCCCGAGACCCAGTACTTC
CDR3aa: CASSPMRRELPETQYF

j_gene: TRBJ2-5
v_gene: TRBV6-5
d_gene: TRBD2
abundance: NA
CDR3nt: TGTGCCAGCAGTTACGACGGGAGGGAGACCCAGTACTTC
CDR3aa: CASSYDGRETQYF